These 10 T cell receptor beta chains were all obtained from the same sample, sequenced in a study of control samples from healthy donors and cancer patients. Here immunoSEQ multiplex PCR was the method, and the copy in TCRdb shows in-frame clones only, minus some. The table records about 120,000 clones, approximately 88% of them present only once. Input material: blood. The receptor set was obtained from a middle-aged man in good health.

The count of this clone is one. The J gene is TRBJ1-5, the V gene TRBV7-9, with no clear D. Trimming left V 1 base short and J 6 bases short, with 19 bases between. Germline V lookup: CDR1 SEHNR, CDR2 FQNEAQ (reference sequence). This CDR3 is built from 17 residues. This chain's CDR3 is CASSLGSSVAGPQPQHF. The DNA of the CDR3 is TGTGCCAGCAGCTTAGGCTCTTCCGTCGCGGGTCCTCAGCCCCAGCATTTT.

For this clone: Different DNA sequences within this sample yield the same CDR3. The chain links TRBV5-4 to TRBJ2-5; D remains ambiguous. Looked up from germline, CDR1 is SGHNT and CDR2 is YYREEE (reference sequence). The CDR3 is 12 amino acids. Trimming stripped 2 bases from V and 1 base from J, with 3 bases between. The CDR3 DNA is TGTGCCAGCAGCTTAGCCCAAGAGACCCAGTACTTC. Amino acids: CASSLAQETQYF.

The gene calls are TRBV10-3 and TRBJ1-2; 9 positions agree with TRBD1. Germline trimming cut 4 bases from V and 6 bases from J; bases unmatched to any gene: 12. The V gene's germline CDR1 is ENHRY and CDR2 SYGVKD. The CDR3 consists of 16 residues. For the CDR3, the DNA is TGTGCCATCAGTGTAGCTTTGGACAGGGGCAAGGATGGCTACACCTTC. Translated: CAISVALDRGKDGYTF.

The chain combines TRBV5-1 with TRBJ1-6, with D possibly TRBD1 on 5 matching bases. Germline CDR1 is SGHRS and CDR2 is YFSETQ. The V end was cut by 4 bases, the J end by 7 bases, with 18 bases between. CDR3 length: 16 amino acids. The CDR3 nucleotides read TGCGCCAGCAGCCAGACACTCCTGGGGGGGAATTCACCCCTCCACTTT. Protein product: CASSQTLLGGNSPLHF.

The CDR3 reads CAWSTGQGFDEKLFF. The CDR3 coding sequence is TGTGCCTGGAGTACCGGACAGGGGTTTGATGAAAAACTGTTTTTT. V is TRBV30 and J is TRBJ1-4, with 9 nucleotides matching TRBD1. Germline CDR1 and CDR2: GTSNPN and SVGIG (reference sequence). Trimming removed 2 bases from V and 6 bases from J; junction bases left unmatched: 7. This CDR3 is built from 15 residues.

This chain uses TRBV7-9 with TRBJ2-7, with TRBD1 matching over 8 bases. The CDR3 sequence is 14 residues long. The ends lost 7 bases at V and 3 bases at J; junction bases unmatched: 8. The germline gives CDR1 SEHNR, CDR2 FQNEAQ (reference sequence). The CDR3 sequence: CASIRGTGDYEQYF. As DNA, the CDR3 is TGTGCCAGCATCAGAGGGACAGGAGACTACGAGCAGTACTTC.

The chain couples TRBV28 to TRBJ2-2; D is tentatively TRBD1 or TRBD2 (6 bases each). The CDR3 is 14 residues long. Trimming removed 1 base at V and 15 bases at J, with 18 bases between. Germline values: CDR1 MDHEN, CDR2 SYDVKM. The CDR3 sequence: CASSLSGVGGWMFF. The DNA of the CDR3 is TGTGCCAGCAGTTTATCAGGGGTTGGAGGGTGGATGTTTTTT.

With regard to this clone: The same CDR3 can be traced to other DNA sequences in this sample. The J gene is TRBJ2-7, the V gene TRBV24-1; D ambiguous. Trimming pared 4 bases from V and 0 bases from J, leaving 6 bases between. CDR1 is KGHDR and CDR2 is SFDVKD in the germline V gene. This CDR3 has 13 amino acids. CDR3 loop: CATSDVSSYEQYF. In nucleotides, the CDR3 is TGTGCCACCAGTGACGTGAGCTCCTACGAGCAGTACTTC.

The rearrangement uses TRBV9 and TRBJ2-7; TRBD2 agrees at 10 bases. Germline CDR1 and CDR2: SGDLS and YYNGEE. The length of the CDR3 is 14 residues. V lost 3 bases, J lost 2 bases, and 2 bases stayed unmatched. The CDR3 loop reads CASSAAGGPYEQYF. CDR3 sequence (DNA): TGTGCCAGCAGCGCAGCGGGGGGGCCCTACGAGCAGTACTTC.

The chain recombines TRBV6-1 with TRBJ1-5, with 9 positions matching TRBD1. The length of the CDR3 is 18 residues. J was trimmed by 0 bases and V by 4 bases; bases with no gene match: 10. Germline-derived CDR1 and CDR2 are MNHNS and SASEGT. CDR3 sequence: CASSGGGTGPYSNQPQHF. The CDR3 coding sequence is TGTGCCAGCAGTGGGGGGGGGACAGGGCCCTATAGCAATCAGCCCCAGCATTTT.